This TCR beta chain was obtained from a study of shared clonotypes between healthy human individuals. This was a deep-level run. The repertoire was sequenced with immunoSEQ multiplex PCR; TCRdb's copy has only in-frame clones and lacks some. The sample has about 600,000 clones; less than 98% are singletons. On this clone itself: Its matching antigen is unknown.

General study results and limits: With four donors compared, around 5% of naive CD4 clonotypes were shared. Clonotypes which were not shared had lower generation probabilities than clonotypes that all four donors shared. Incomplete sequencing of sorted subsets was indicated by rarefaction despite large depth.

Trimming removed 3 bases from V and 0 bases from J; junction bases left unmatched: 3. Germline V gives CDR1 SGHDT, CDR2 YYEEEE. This CDR3 is 16 amino acids long. Material for sequencing was naive CD4+ T cells sorted from blood. The subset denotes: CD45RA+ positively selected. This sequence joins TRBV5-6 and TRBJ2-5, with 12 positions matching TRBD2. The receptor was derived from a woman aged 25 to 39 in good health. CDR3 in amino acids: CASSWGTSGYQETQYF. The CDR3 region has the DNA TGTGCCAGCAGCTGGGGGACTAGCGGGTACCAAGAGACCCAGTACTTC.